This T cell receptor beta chain was recovered during a study of CD8+CD57+ T cells in acquired aplastic anemia. Looking at the study overall: Average CD4+ read depth in healthy donors was roughly 10 million reads. General observations from the study: About 30 was the count of CD8+ CDR3 sequences that patients shared with controls.

The V end lost 5 bases, the J end lost 0 bases, and 16 bases lay between the germline ends. The CDR3 loop spans 16 amino acids. Germline loops: CDR1 SEHNR, CDR2 FQNEAQ (reference sequence). It was genomic DNA that served as the template for profiling TCR beta VDJ and CDR3. TCRdb re-called the reads with MiXCR, one entry per CDR3 protein. The table shows 180,000 or so distinct CDR3 sequences, with around half occurring only once. This clonotype was detected many times. Its target is unknown. Specimen: sorted CD4+, CD8+, or CD8+CD57+ T cells (not recorded which) from PBMCs. This clonotype was sampled from a human donor in good health. The chain couples TRBV7-9 to TRBJ1-1, with D uncertain. The CDR3 sequence is CASSGVTPAMNTEAFF. Here the CDR3 DNA reads TGTGCCAGCAGCGGGGTCACGCCAGCCATGAACACTGAAGCTTTCTTT.